The 13 T cell receptor beta chains below all came from one sample that was sequenced in a study of shared clonotypes between healthy human individuals. Only in-frame clones appear in the TCRdb table, and some are missing; sequencing was by immunoSEQ multiplex PCR. The profile covers roughly 890,000 clones, with 80% to 95% appearing a single time and approximately 25% taken by the ten largest. Terminally differentiated effector memory CD45RA+ cells were left out of the naive CD8 fraction, which was CD45RO-negative and positively selected for CCR7. Material for sequencing was naive CD8+ T cells sorted from blood. Source of these receptors: a man under 40 in good health.

This clone was counted a single time. The chain has TRBV19 and TRBJ2-7; possibly TRBD1 for D (6 bases). There are 14 residues in the CDR3. V dropped 4 bases and J dropped 3 bases, with 13 bases sitting between them. Germline values: CDR1 LNHDA, CDR2 SQIVND (reference sequence). CDR3 coding DNA: TGTGCCAGTAGTACCGGACAGTTCCTCTACGAGCAGTACTTC. This translates into CASSTGQFLYEQYF.

The V gene is TRBV27, the J gene TRBJ1-2; 8 bases map to TRBD1. CDR3 size: 12 residues. The germline CDR1 and CDR2 sequences are MNHEY and SMNVEV (reference sequence). The trim removed 6 bases at V and 4 bases at J, leaving 1 base unmatched. The CDR3 sequence: CASRGTGYGYTF. In DNA, the CDR3 is TGTGCCAGCAGGGGGACAGGCTATGGCTACACCTTC.

A note on this clone: At one of its ends the junction is not consistent with the germline gene, which may arise from a read error. This sequence joins TRBV5-8 and TRBJ1-1; TRBD1 matches 8 bases. The germline V gene encodes CDR1 SGHTS and CDR2 YDEGEE. This CDR3 is built from 15 residues. The CDR3 is CATSLRMTGATEAFF. In DNA, the CDR3 is TGTGCCACCAGCTTAAGAATGACAGGGGCCACTGAAGCTTTCTTT.

In this sample, this clone turned up a few times. The V call is TRBV7-8, the J call TRBJ2-7; D is possibly TRBD1 (6 bases). CDR1 and CDR2 from the germline V gene are SGHVS and FQNEAQ. Trimming shortened V by 4 bases and J by 0 bases, and 7 bases separated the two germline ends. This CDR3 contains 13 residues. In DNA form, the CDR3 reads TGTGCCAGCAGCTCGGACAGCTCCTACGAGCAGTACTTC. Amino acids: CASSSDSSYEQYF.

The chain combines TRBV7-6 with TRBJ2-5; TRBD1 agrees at 9 bases. With V trimmed by 5 bases and J by 0 bases, 7 bases remained unmatched. The CDR3 is 16 residues long. CDR1 is SGHVS, CDR2 FNYEAQ, per germline. The CDR3 DNA sequence: TGTGCCAGCAGCCCCCGGACAGGGGTGTACCAAGAGACCCAGTACTTC. Translating it yields CASSPRTGVYQETQYF.

The V and J genes are TRBV27 and TRBJ1-1, with no clear D. The CDR3 is made up of 11 amino acids. V was shortened by 9 bases and J by 6 bases, with 11 bases between the two germline ends. CDR1 and CDR2 from the germline V gene are MNHEY and SMNVEV (reference sequence). The CDR3 DNA follows: TGTGCCAGTTTGGGCGGGTCTGAAGCTTTCTTT. This codes for CASLGGSEAFF.

The chain uses TRBV29-1 and TRBJ1-2; unclear D gene. Germline CDR1 and CDR2: SQVTM and ANQGSEA. CDR3 length: 12 residues. Deletions cut 0 bases from V and 7 bases from J, with 9 bases between. This chain's CDR3 is CSVEDRRVGYTF. For the CDR3, the DNA is TGCAGCGTTGAAGATCGGCGGGTTGGCTACACCTTC.

V is TRBV27 and J is TRBJ2-2, with 7 bases lining up with TRBD1. The CDR3 is 12 amino acids. The germline V gene has CDR1 MNHEY and CDR2 SMNVEV (reference sequence). V lost 7 bases to trimming and J lost 7 bases; unmatched junction nucleotides: 3. The CDR3 nucleotides read TGTGCCAGCAAAACAGGGGACGGGGAGCTGTTTTTT. It is translated as CASKTGDGELFF.

The rearrangement links TRBV10-3 to TRBJ2-7, with D perhaps matching TRBD2 (5 bases). CDR1 is ENHRY, CDR2 SYGVKD, per germline. The length of the CDR3 is 16 residues. Trimming cost V 6 bases and J 3 bases, with 21 bases left between them. The CDR3 sequence is CAIRTDGESKYYEQYF. CDR3 nucleotides: TGTGCCATCAGAACGGACGGGGAGAGTAAGTACTACGAGCAGTACTTC.

The J gene is TRBJ2-1, the V gene TRBV10-1; 7 nucleotides line up with TRBD1. V lost 5 bases to trimming and J lost 7 bases; unmatched junction nucleotides: 11. Looked up from germline, CDR1 is WNHNN and CDR2 is SYGVQD (reference sequence). This CDR3 comprises 15 residues. CDR3 residues: CASSPAWDSANEQFF. CDR3 bases: TGCGCCAGCAGTCCTGCCTGGGACAGCGCAAATGAGCAGTTCTTC.

The rearrangement joins TRBV7-9 to TRBJ2-7; perhaps TRBD1 as D (6 bases). This CDR3 has 13 residues. V lost 0 bases and J 6 bases, leaving 9 bases between the germline ends. CDR1 and CDR2 (germline): SEHNR, FQNEAQ (reference sequence). CDR3 in amino acids: CASSLADSPEQYF. In DNA form, the CDR3 reads TGTGCCAGCAGCTTAGCGGACAGTCCCGAGCAGTACTTC.

The chain is built from TRBV5-1 and TRBJ1-1; 10 positions agree with TRBD1. CDR1 is SGHRS, CDR2 YFSETQ, per germline. The trim removed 4 bases at V and 1 base at J, leaving 7 bases unmatched. The CDR3 runs to 16 residues. CDR3 residues: CASSLGTGEKNTEAFF. DNA of the CDR3: TGCGCCAGCAGCCTGGGGACAGGGGAAAAGAACACTGAAGCTTTCTTT.

CDR3 loop: CASSQRDTSYNEQFF. The CDR3 DNA reads as TGTGCCAGCTCACAGCGGGATACCTCCTACAATGAGCAGTTCTTC. The rearrangement uses TRBV18 and TRBJ2-1; TRBD2 matches at 7 bases. V dropped 4 bases and J dropped 0; count of bases not matched to a gene: 3. Germline CDR1 reads KGHSH; CDR2 reads LQKENI. This CDR3 comprises 15 residues.